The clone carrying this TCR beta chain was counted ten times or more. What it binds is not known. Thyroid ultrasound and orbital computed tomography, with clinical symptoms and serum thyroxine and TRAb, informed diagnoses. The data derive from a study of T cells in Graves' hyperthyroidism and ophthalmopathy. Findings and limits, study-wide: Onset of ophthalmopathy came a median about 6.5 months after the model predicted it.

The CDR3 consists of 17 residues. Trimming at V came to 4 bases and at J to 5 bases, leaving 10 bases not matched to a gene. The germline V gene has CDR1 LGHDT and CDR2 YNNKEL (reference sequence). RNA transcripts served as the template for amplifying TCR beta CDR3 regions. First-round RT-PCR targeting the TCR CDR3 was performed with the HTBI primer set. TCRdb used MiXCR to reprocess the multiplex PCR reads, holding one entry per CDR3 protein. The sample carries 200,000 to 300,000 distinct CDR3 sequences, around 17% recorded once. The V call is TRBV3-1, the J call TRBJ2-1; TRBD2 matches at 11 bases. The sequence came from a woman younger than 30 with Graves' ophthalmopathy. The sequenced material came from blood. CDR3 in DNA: TGTGCCAGCAGCCTGACAGGGACTAGCGGTCCCGACAATGAGCAGTTCTTC. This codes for CASSLTGTSGPDNEQFF.